The source of this T cell receptor (beta chain) is a study of PD-L1 blockade in urothelial cancer. Study background: Every 3 weeks, patients received intravenous atezolizumab 1,200 mg, beginning 2014. Investigators checked blood 3 weeks (second dose) and 6 weeks after treatment start.

The sample's time point: peripheral blood 6 weeks after treatment start. Each patient presented with locally advanced or metastatic urothelial carcinoma. There were between 1 and 8 samples from each patient, taken pretreatment and on-treatment. Clones were read by immunoSEQ multiplex PCR, and TCRdb kept only the in-frame ones, dropping some. The sample yields around 100,000 clones, approximately 89% seen once. Germline V gene data show CDR1 as LGHNA and CDR2 as YSLEER. The CDR3 length is 15 residues. The V and J ends lost 4 bases and 5 bases, in that order; junction bases with no gene match: 2. V and J are TRBV4-3 and TRBJ2-1, with TRBD2 matching over 13 bases. This receptor was identified in a man aged 60-69 years with urothelial cancer. Here the sequenced sample was PBMCs, taken around atezolizumab (anti-PD-L1) treatment. CDR3: CASSPGLAGDNEQFF. CDR3 in DNA: TGCGCCAGCAGCCCCGGACTAGCGGGAGACAATGAGCAGTTCTTC.